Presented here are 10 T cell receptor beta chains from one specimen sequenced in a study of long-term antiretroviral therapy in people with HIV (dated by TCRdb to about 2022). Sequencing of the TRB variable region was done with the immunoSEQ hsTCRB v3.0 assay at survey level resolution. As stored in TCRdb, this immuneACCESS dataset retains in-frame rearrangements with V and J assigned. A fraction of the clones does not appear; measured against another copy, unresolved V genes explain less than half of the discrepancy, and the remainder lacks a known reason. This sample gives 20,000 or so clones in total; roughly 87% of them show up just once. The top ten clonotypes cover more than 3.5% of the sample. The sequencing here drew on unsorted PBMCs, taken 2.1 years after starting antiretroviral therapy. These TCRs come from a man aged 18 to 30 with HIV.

CDR3 bases: TGTGCCAGCAGCTTAGGCAGACAGTACACCGGGGAGCTGTTTTTT. Protein product: CASSLGRQYTGELFF. The chain joins TRBV7-8 to TRBJ2-2; D may be TRBD1 (5 bases). The CDR3 spans 15 residues. V gave up 1 base and J gave up 3 bases, with 9 bases separating them. Germline lookup yields CDR1 SGHVS and CDR2 FQNEAQ.

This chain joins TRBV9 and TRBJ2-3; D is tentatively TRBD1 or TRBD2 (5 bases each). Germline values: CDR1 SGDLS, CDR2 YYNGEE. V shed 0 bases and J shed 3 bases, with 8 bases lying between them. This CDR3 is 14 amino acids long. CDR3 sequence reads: CASSVDGGTDTQYF. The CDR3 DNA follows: TGTGCCAGCAGCGTAGATGGGGGAACAGATACGCAGTATTTT.

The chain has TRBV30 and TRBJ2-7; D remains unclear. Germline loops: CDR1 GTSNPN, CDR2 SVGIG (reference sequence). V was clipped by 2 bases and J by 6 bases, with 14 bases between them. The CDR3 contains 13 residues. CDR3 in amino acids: CAWSPTGASEQYF. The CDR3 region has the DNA TGTGCCTGGAGTCCCACCGGAGCTTCCGAGCAGTACTTC.

The CDR3 reads CASRPTSGRDNEQFF. The CDR3 DNA sequence: TGTGCCAGCAGGCCCACTAGCGGACGAGACAATGAGCAGTTCTTC. This chain joins TRBV2 and TRBJ2-1; 8 bases fit TRBD2. Unmatched junction bases numbered 9, after V lost 6 bases and J lost 5 bases. The V gene's germline CDR1 is SNHLY and CDR2 FYNNEI. The CDR3 runs 15 residues. Drawing the rest from reference TRBV2 and TRBJ2-1, the complete variable domain is EPEVTQTPSHQVTQMGQEVILRCVPISNHLYFYWYRQILGQKVEFLVSFYNNEISEKSEIFDDQFSVERPDGSNFTLKIRSTKLEDSAMYFCASRPTSGRDNEQFFGPGTRLTVL.

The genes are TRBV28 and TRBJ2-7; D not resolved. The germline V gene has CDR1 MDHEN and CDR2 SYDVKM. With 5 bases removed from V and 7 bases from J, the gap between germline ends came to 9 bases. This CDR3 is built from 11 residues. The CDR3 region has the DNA TGTGCCAGCAGTGTCCAAATGGAGCAGTACTTC. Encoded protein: CASSVQMEQYF.

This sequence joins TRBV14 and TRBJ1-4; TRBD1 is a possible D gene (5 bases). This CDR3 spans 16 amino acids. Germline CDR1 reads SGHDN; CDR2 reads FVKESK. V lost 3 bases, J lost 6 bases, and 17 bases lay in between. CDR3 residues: CASSQAIGAGDEKLFF. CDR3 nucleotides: TGTGCCAGCAGCCAGGCTATAGGGGCCGGCGATGAAAAACTGTTTTTT.

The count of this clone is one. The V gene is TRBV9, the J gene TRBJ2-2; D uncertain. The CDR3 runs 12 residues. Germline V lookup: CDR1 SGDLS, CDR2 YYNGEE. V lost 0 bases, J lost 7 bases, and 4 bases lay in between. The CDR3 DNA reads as TGTGCCAGCAGCGTAGTCAGCGGGGAGCTGTTTTTT. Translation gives CASSVVSGELFF.

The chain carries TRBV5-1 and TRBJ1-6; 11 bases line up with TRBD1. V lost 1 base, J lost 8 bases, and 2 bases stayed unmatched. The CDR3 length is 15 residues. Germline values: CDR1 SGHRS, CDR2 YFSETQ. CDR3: CASSLTGQGDSPLHF. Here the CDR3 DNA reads TGCGCCAGCAGCTTGACGGGACAGGGGGATTCACCCCTCCACTTT.

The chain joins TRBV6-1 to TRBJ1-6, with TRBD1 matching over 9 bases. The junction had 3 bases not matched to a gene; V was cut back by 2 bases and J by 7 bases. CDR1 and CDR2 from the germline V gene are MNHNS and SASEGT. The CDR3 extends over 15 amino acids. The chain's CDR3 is CASSERTGANSPLHF. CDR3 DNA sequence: TGTGCCAGCAGTGAACGGACAGGGGCCAATTCACCCCTCCACTTT.

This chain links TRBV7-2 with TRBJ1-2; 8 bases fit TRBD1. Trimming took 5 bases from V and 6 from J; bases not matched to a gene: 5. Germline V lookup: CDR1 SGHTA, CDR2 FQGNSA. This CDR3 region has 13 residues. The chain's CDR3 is CASSTSGGDGYTF. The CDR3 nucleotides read TGTGCCAGCAGCACGTCAGGGGGCGATGGCTACACCTTC.